A single sample is the source of the 7 T cell receptor beta chains below, sequenced in a study of blood T cell repertoires in COVID-19 (TCRdb year 2020). The library was built by means of the immunoSEQ multiplex PCR assay. The table comes from immuneACCESS by way of TCRdb, which keeps in-frame sequences with V and J called. Part of the clones is missing from these tables; in studies checked, under half for an unresolved V gene and the rest for unknown reasons. Here the sample has 110,000 to 150,000 clones; 87% occur a single time. The ten largest clones add up to about 11% of the sample. The sample comprised PBMCs or T cells enriched from blood (not recorded which). These receptors were taken from a man between 60 and 75 years old who had recovered from COVID-19.

This chain links TRBV6-5 with TRBJ2-7; TRBD1 matches 9 bases. CDR1 is MNHEY and CDR2 is SVGAGI in the germline V gene. CDR3 length: 13 residues. The trim removed 7 bases at V and 5 bases at J, leaving 6 bases unmatched. The CDR3 sequence: CASTGTGLHEQYF. CDR3 DNA: TGTGCCAGCACCGGGACAGGGCTACACGAGCAGTACTTC.

The genes are TRBV18 and TRBJ1-2; D is undetermined. Germline CDR1 is KGHSH and CDR2 is LQKENI. This CDR3 has 12 amino acids. Trimming removed 0 bases at V and 14 bases at J, with 13 bases between. The CDR3 here is CASSPPGRGLTF. The DNA of the CDR3 is TGTGCCAGCTCACCACCGGGTCGGGGTTTAACCTTC.

The rearrangement joins TRBV15 to TRBJ1-3; weak D call: TRBD1 (5 bases). The germline CDR1 and CDR2 sequences are LNHNV and YYDKDF (reference sequence). V gave up 2 bases and J gave up 4 bases, with 9 bases separating them. The CDR3 runs to 14 residues. CDR3 protein: CATSRTRTGNTIYF. CDR3 coding DNA: TGTGCCACCAGCAGAACCCGGACAGGAAACACCATATATTTT.

This sequence joins TRBV6-1 and TRBJ1-1; the D gene is possibly TRBD1 (5 bases). This CDR3 spans 15 amino acids. Germline values: CDR1 MNHNS, CDR2 SASEGT. The ends were cut back, 2 bases at V and 4 bases at J, with 14 bases in the middle. Here the CDR3 DNA reads TGTGCCAGCAGTGAATATTCAGGGTTGGGCACTGAAGCTTTCTTT. This sequence encodes CASSEYSGLGTEAFF.

Many counts were recorded for this clone. The CDR3 DNA reads TGCGCCAGCAGTAGACGGGTTTCGGGCGAGCAGTACTTC. The encoded protein is CASSRRVSGEQYF. The rearrangement joins TRBV10-1 to TRBJ2-7; D call uncertain. This CDR3 is 13 amino acids long. Trimming removed 5 bases from V and 6 bases from J, with 14 bases in between. Germline V lookup: CDR1 WNHNN, CDR2 SYGVQD (reference sequence).

The rearrangement uses TRBV19 and TRBJ1-5; D is perhaps TRBD1 (6 bases). Germline V gene data show CDR1 as LNHDA and CDR2 as SQIVND (reference sequence). The length of the CDR3 is 19 residues. Deletions cut 4 bases from V and 0 bases from J, with 22 bases between. Here the CDR3 DNA reads TGTGCCAGTAGTAGAAGATCCCGGGACACCATCGATAGCAATCAGCCCCAGCATTTT. Protein product: CASSRRSRDTIDSNQPQHF. The complete variable domain, with remaining parts taken from reference TRBV19 and TRBJ1-5, reads DGGITQSPKYLFRKEGQNVTLSCEQNLNHDAMYWYRQDPGQGLRLIYYSQIVNDFQKGDIAEGYSVSREKKESFPLTVTSAQKNPTAFYLCASSRRSRDTIDSNQPQHFGDGTRLSIL.

J is TRBJ1-1 and V is TRBV2; D perhaps matches TRBD1 (6 bases). The V end lost 1 base, the J end lost 11 bases, and 11 bases lay between the germline ends. From germline, CDR1 is SNHLY and CDR2 FYNNEI. The CDR3 is 12 residues long. CDR3 protein: CASSEGRGGAFF. CDR3 DNA: TGTGCCAGCAGTGAAGGAAGGGGGGGTGCTTTCTTT.